The 31 T cell receptor beta chains below were found in one sample sequenced in a study of glioma-infiltrating T cells after dendritic cell vaccination. Profiled with immunoSEQ multiplex PCR; TCRdb holds only in-frame clones, not every one. The data hold over 55,000 clones, with around 85% observed a single time. Time point meaning: after dendritic cell vaccination, including at tumor progression/relapse. Sequenced here: blood, sampled after dendritic cell vaccination. Receptors were obtained from a human donor with glioblastoma.

Here the CDR3 reads CASSVDRVSTDTQYF. CDR3 DNA sequence: TGTGCCAGCTCAGTAGACAGGGTTAGCACAGATACGCAGTATTTT. This rearrangement joins TRBV18 to TRBJ2-3, with 7 bases matching TRBD1. Trimming cost V 5 bases and J 0 bases; bases outside gene matches: 5. The CDR3 totals 15 residues. Per germline, CDR1 KGHSH and CDR2 LQKENI.

This clone occurred once. This chain connects TRBV6-4 to TRBJ2-3; 9 bases agree with TRBD1. This CDR3 has 16 residues. CDR1 and CDR2 from the germline V gene are MRHNA and SNTAGT. V shed 2 bases and J 3 bases; nucleotides not matched to a gene: 6. CDR3 nucleotides: TGTGCCAGCAGTGACAGCCGGGACAGGGATACAGATACGCAGTATTTT. Translation: CASSDSRDRDTDTQYF.

The chain uses TRBV19 and TRBJ1-1; 7 bases match TRBD1. J was trimmed by 1 base and V by 7 bases; bases with no gene match: 3. This CDR3 has 13 amino acids. Germline V lookup: CDR1 LNHDA, CDR2 SQIVND (reference sequence). CDR3 loop: CASKDRENTEAFF. CDR3 nucleotide sequence: TGTGCCAGTAAAGACAGGGAGAACACTGAAGCTTTCTTT.

The J gene is TRBJ2-7, the V gene TRBV19, with TRBD1 matching 9 bases. With 6 bases clipped from V and 6 bases from J, the junction kept 9 bases outside the gene matches. This CDR3 is 14 amino acids long. Germline CDR1 is LNHDA and CDR2 is SQIVND (reference sequence). The CDR3 sequence: CASRPTGGSSEQYF. The CDR3 nucleotides read TGTGCCAGTAGGCCGACAGGGGGAAGTAGCGAGCAGTACTTC.

CDR3 residues: CASSLGGASSYEQYF. The CDR3 DNA reads as TGCGCCAGCAGCCTGGGGGGGGCATCCTCCTACGAGCAGTACTTC. V is TRBV10-1 and J is TRBJ2-7; D is possibly TRBD2 (7 bases). The V end was cut by 6 bases, the J end by 0 bases, with 15 bases between. The V gene's germline CDR1 is WNHNN and CDR2 SYGVQD (reference sequence). The CDR3 covers 15 residues.

This clone was recorded a few times. The chain has TRBV10-3 and TRBJ1-5; TRBD1 is a possible D gene (5 bases). V was shortened by 6 bases and J by 7 bases, with 13 bases between the two germline ends. The CDR3 is 13 residues long. Germline loops: CDR1 ENHRY, CDR2 SYGVKD. CDR3 region: CAISTDRGQPQHF. The CDR3 bases are TGTGCCATCAGCACCGACAGAGGCCAGCCCCAGCATTTT.

The V call is TRBV11-1, the J call TRBJ1-6; 7 positions match TRBD1. J was trimmed by 6 bases and V by 4 bases; bases with no gene match: 6. The CDR3 runs to 15 residues. Germline CDR1 and CDR2: SGHAT and FQDESV (reference sequence). DNA for the CDR3: TGTGCCAGCAGCTCCGGGACAGAGACTAATTCACCCCTCCACTTT. It translates to CASSSGTETNSPLHF.

The CDR3 loop reads CASSPQTQNLNSPLHF. The CDR3 DNA is TGTGCCAGCAGCCCCCAAACACAGAACCTTAATTCACCCCTCCACTTT. This chain joins TRBV7-9 and TRBJ1-6; D gene uncertain. CDR1 is SEHNR and CDR2 is FQNEAQ in the germline V gene (reference sequence). The CDR3 runs to 16 residues. Deletions cut 5 bases from V and 6 bases from J, with 17 bases between.

The chain links TRBV25-1 to TRBJ1-2; D not resolved. The CDR3 consists of 13 residues. V lost 4 bases and J lost 4, with 10 bases in between. Germline V gene sequence: CDR1 MGHDK, CDR2 SYGVNS. Written as DNA, the CDR3 is TGTGCCAGCAGTGTAGTCGGCGGCTATGGCTACACCTTC. It yields the protein CASSVVGGYGYTF.

The chain carries TRBV5-1 and TRBJ2-7, with D possibly TRBD1 on 5 matching bases. Germline lookup yields CDR1 SGHRS and CDR2 YFSETQ. The CDR3 has 14 residues. V lost 0 bases, J lost 4 bases, and 11 bases lay in between. For the CDR3, the DNA is TGCGCCAGCAGCTTGGCTTTGACAGTGTACGAGCAGTACTTC. It encodes CASSLALTVYEQYF. The variable domain in full, with the rest retrieved from reference TRBV5-1 and TRBJ2-7, is KAGVTQTPRYLIKTRGQQVTLSCSPISGHRSVSWYQQTPGQGLQFLFEYFSETQRNKGNFPGRFSGRQFSNSRSEMNVSTLELGDSALYLCASSLALTVYEQYFGPGTRLTVT.

This clone was picked up one time. This chain connects TRBV9 to TRBJ2-5; 8 bases match TRBD2. V trimming: 3 bases; J trimming: 5 bases; junction bases outside the gene matches: 9. The CDR3 length is 15 residues. Germline CDR1 and CDR2: SGDLS and YYNGEE. The DNA for the CDR3 is TGTGCCAGCAGCGATTTTCCGGGGGGGCTGGAGACCCAGTACTTC. Its translation is CASSDFPGGLETQYF.

The genes are TRBV19 and TRBJ2-3; 8 nucleotides align to TRBD2. The CDR3 spans 15 residues. Germline V gives CDR1 LNHDA, CDR2 SQIVND (reference sequence). V shed 1 base, J shed 2 bases, and the junction held 2 bases outside the gene matches. CDR3 in amino acids: CASSIGAGDTDTQYF. In DNA form, the CDR3 reads TGTGCCAGTAGTATAGGAGCGGGGGACACAGATACGCAGTATTTT.

The chain recombines TRBV5-4 with TRBJ1-2, with 8 bases that match TRBD1. The CDR3 is 13 residues long. Trimming at V came to 5 bases and at J to 4 bases, leaving 4 bases not matched to a gene. Per germline, CDR1 SGHNT and CDR2 YYREEE (reference sequence). The CDR3 here is CASSRTGLYGYTF. The CDR3 DNA reads TGTGCCAGCAGTAGGACAGGGCTCTATGGCTACACCTTC.

This chain links TRBV30 with TRBJ2-5, with 9 nucleotides matching TRBD2. V lost 8 bases to trimming and J lost 4 bases; unmatched junction nucleotides: 14. CDR1 and CDR2 from the germline V gene are GTSNPN and SVGIG (reference sequence). The length of the CDR3 is 15 residues. CDR3 in DNA: TGTGCCCGCACCGCCGCGGGGGGGGCGAGAGAGACCCAGTACTTC. It codes for CARTAAGGARETQYF.

The count of this clone is one. The chain combines TRBV11-2 with TRBJ2-4; TRBD1 aligns across 7 bases. This CDR3 has 14 amino acids. The germline V gene encodes CDR1 SGHAT and CDR2 FQNNGV. V shed 0 bases, J shed 8 bases, and the junction held 4 bases outside the gene matches. Here the CDR3 DNA reads TGTGCCAGCAGCTTAGATGGACAGGCGGACATTCAGTACTTC. Translated: CASSLDGQADIQYF. Full variable domain (outside the CDR3, taken from reference TRBV11-2 and TRBJ2-4): EAGVAQSPRYKIIEKRQSVAFWCNPISGHATLYWYQQILGQGPKLLIQFQNNGVVDDSQLPKDRFSAERLKGVDSTLKIQPAKLEDSAVYLCASSLDGQADIQYFGAGTRLSVL.

This clone was counted between two and nine times. The chain uses TRBV6-5 and TRBJ1-2; 8 nucleotides line up with TRBD1. V lost 5 bases to trimming and J lost 4 bases; unmatched junction nucleotides: 6. This CDR3 spans 14 amino acids. Germline CDR1 is MNHEY and CDR2 is SVGAGI. The CDR3 protein is CASSPRGQGYGYTF. The CDR3 nucleotides are TGTGCCAGCAGTCCCCGAGGACAGGGCTATGGCTACACCTTC.

This chain joins TRBV5-1 and TRBJ1-4; D possibly corresponds to TRBD1 (6 bases). Germline values: CDR1 SGHRS, CDR2 YFSETQ. This CDR3 has 15 residues. Trimming shortened V by 0 bases and J by 3 bases, and 9 bases separated the two germline ends. The CDR3 sequence: CASSLGTGSNEKLFF. The DNA of the CDR3 is TGCGCCAGCAGCTTGGGTACAGGGTCTAATGAAAAACTGTTTTTT.

The chain links TRBV2 to TRBJ2-1; the D gene is possibly TRBD1 (6 bases). The germline V gene has CDR1 SNHLY and CDR2 FYNNEI. Trimming pared 3 bases from V and 6 bases from J, leaving 12 bases between. The CDR3 consists of 14 residues. The CDR3 region has the DNA TGTGCCAGCAGTGATACCCGGACAGCCAATGAGCAGTTCTTC. Translation: CASSDTRTANEQFF. The full variable domain, rest sourced from reference TRBV2 and TRBJ2-1, is EPEVTQTPSHQVTQMGQEVILRCVPISNHLYFYWYRQILGQKVEFLVSFYNNEISEKSEIFDDQFSVERPDGSNFTLKIRSTKLEDSAMYFCASSDTRTANEQFFGPGTRLTVL.

The table lists this clone with a few counts. The CDR3 DNA reads TGCGCCAGCAGCCAAGTAGTCTCCTACGAGCAGTACTTC. Its translation: CASSQVVSYEQYF. V usage is TRBV4-3 and J usage is TRBJ2-7; the D is unclear. CDR1 is LGHNA and CDR2 is YSLEER in the germline V gene. The CDR3 runs to 13 residues. V lost 1 base and J 0 bases, leaving 4 bases between the germline ends.

This chain connects TRBV18 to TRBJ2-7; weak D call: TRBD2 (5 bases). Germline-derived CDR1 and CDR2 are KGHSH and LQKENI. Trimming took off 0 bases at V and 2 bases at J, with 11 bases between the two ends. The CDR3 is 15 amino acids. The CDR3 DNA reads as TGTGCCAGCTCACCACCGTCGGGGTACACCTACGAGCAGTACTTC. This translates into CASSPPSGYTYEQYF.

The chain links TRBV5-4 to TRBJ1-6; weak D call: TRBD1 (6 bases). The V gene's germline CDR1 is SGHNT and CDR2 YYREEE (reference sequence). CDR3 length: 15 amino acids. V lost 4 bases, J lost 11 bases, and 19 bases lay in between. The CDR3 sequence: CASSPKQGPFAPLHF. CDR3 nucleotide sequence: TGTGCCAGCAGCCCAAAACAGGGCCCGTTTGCACCCCTCCACTTT.

The genes are TRBV10-3 and TRBJ2-2, with D tentatively TRBD2 (6 bases). The CDR3 totals 16 residues. The V gene lost 5 bases and the J gene lost 0 bases, with 13 bases spanning the gap. Germline lookup yields CDR1 ENHRY and CDR2 SYGVKD. CDR3 residues: CAISPPGGTNTGELFF. The DNA for the CDR3 is TGTGCCATCAGTCCGCCCGGGGGTACGAACACCGGGGAGCTGTTTTTT.

This chain uses TRBV5-1 with TRBJ1-1; no reliable D call. CDR3 size: 13 residues. The germline V gene has CDR1 SGHRS and CDR2 YFSETQ. The germline V and J ends were trimmed by 0 bases and 8 bases, with 11 bases remaining between them. The CDR3 DNA reads as TGCGCCAGCAGCTTGGCCCCGGGAGGGGAAGCTTTCTTT. Translation gives CASSLAPGGEAFF.

The chain links TRBV19 to TRBJ1-1; D ambiguous. CDR1 is LNHDA and CDR2 is SQIVND in the germline V gene (reference sequence). The CDR3 sequence is 11 residues long. V lost 6 bases and J 1 base, leaving 3 bases between the germline ends. In DNA, the CDR3 is TGTGCCAGTAGCAAGAACACTGAAGCTTTCTTT. The encoded protein is CASSKNTEAFF.

V and J are TRBV4-1 and TRBJ1-6; D remains ambiguous. Germline loops: CDR1 MGHRA, CDR2 YSYEKL. The CDR3 has 16 residues. Trimming stripped 0 bases from V and 8 bases from J, with 14 bases between. CDR3 bases: TGCGCCAGCAGCCAAGATCTTCTAGGGCGGGATTCACCCCTCCACTTT. As protein: CASSQDLLGRDSPLHF.

The CDR3 spells CACVTGEAEAFF. In nucleotides, the CDR3 is TGTGCCTGCGTTACAGGGGAGGCTGAAGCTTTCTTT. The chain uses TRBV30 and TRBJ1-1, with 7 bases matching TRBD1. Losses at the gene ends were 6 bases for V and 6 bases for J; bases not matched to a gene: 7. The CDR3 length is 12 residues. Looked up from germline, CDR1 is GTSNPN and CDR2 is SVGIG (reference sequence). The full variable domain, its missing parts supplied by reference TRBV30 and TRBJ1-1, is SQTIHQWPATLVQPVGSPLSLECTVEGTSNPNLYWYRQAAGRGLQLLFYSVGIGQISSEVPQNLSASRPQDRQFILSSKKLLLSDSGFYLCACVTGEAEAFFGQGTRLTVV.

The chain carries TRBV4-1 and TRBJ2-3; maybe TRBD1 (7 bases). V was pared by 4 bases and J by 4 bases, with 36 bases between. From germline, CDR1 is MGHRA and CDR2 YSYEKL. This CDR3 contains 22 residues. The CDR3 is CASSPRTGDSLRGSSTADTQYF. In DNA, the CDR3 is TGCGCCAGCAGCCCCCGCACAGGGGACTCCCTGCGGGGAAGTAGTACGGCAGATACGCAGTATTTT.

This chain connects TRBV7-2 to TRBJ1-1; D remains ambiguous. The germline V gene encodes CDR1 SGHTA and CDR2 FQGNSA. Trimming took off 1 base at V and 0 bases at J, with 6 bases between the two ends. This CDR3 contains 14 residues. CDR3 DNA: TGTGCCAGCAGCTTAGGGCGGTTGAACACTGAAGCTTTCTTT. It codes for CASSLGRLNTEAFF.

The CDR3 reads CASSLGWDTEAFF. The CDR3 DNA reads TGTGCCAGCAGTCTAGGTTGGGACACTGAAGCTTTCTTT. This chain uses TRBV11-3 with TRBJ1-1; D ambiguous. The V gene's germline CDR1 is SGHNT and CDR2 YENEEA. The CDR3 length is 13 residues. V was trimmed by 6 bases and J by 3 bases, leaving 11 bases between them. Variable domain in full (rest from reference TRBV11-3 and TRBJ1-1): EAGVVQSPRYKIIEKKQPVAFWCNPISGHNTLYWYLQNLGQGPELLIRYENEEAVDDSQLPKDRFSAERLKGVDSTLKIQPAELGDSAVYLCASSLGWDTEAFFGQGTRLTVV.

The sample holds many counts of this clone. The V gene is TRBV6-6, the J gene TRBJ2-2, with 8 nucleotides matching TRBD2. CDR3 length: 15 residues. Trimming removed 5 bases from V and 8 bases from J; junction bases left unmatched: 10. Germline V lookup: CDR1 MNHNY, CDR2 SVGAGI (reference sequence). The CDR3, as DNA: TGTGCCAGCAGTCCCCCTCTAGCGGGTGAGGGGGAGCTGTTTTTT. Protein sequence: CASSPPLAGEGELFF.

The J gene is TRBJ1-5, the V gene TRBV6-5, with D maybe TRBD1 (6 bases). This CDR3 contains 15 residues. The germline gives CDR1 MNHEY, CDR2 SVGAGI. V lost 6 bases, J lost 4 bases, and 16 bases lay in between. CDR3 protein: CASSQYDGQNQPQHF. Here the CDR3 DNA reads TGTGCCAGCAGCCAATACGACGGACAGAATCAGCCCCAGCATTTT.